This TCR beta chain was recorded in a study of preoperative IRX-2 immunotherapy in early breast cancer. The protocol was immunoSEQ multiplex PCR, while the TCRdb copy is restricted to in-frame clones and leaves out a portion. The table records about 38,000 clones, roughly 82% of them present only once. Treatment given: preoperative locoregional IRX-2 cytokine immunotherapy. Trimming removed 4 bases from V and 2 bases from J; junction bases left unmatched: 8. The CDR3 has 16 amino acids. From germline, CDR1 is SGHNT and CDR2 YENEEA. This sample comprised lymph node tissue, obtained after IRX-2 immunotherapy. The sequence was obtained from a human donor with breast cancer. The gene calls are TRBV11-3 and TRBJ2-5, with 9 bases lining up with TRBD2. CDR3 DNA sequence: TGTGCCAGCAGCTCCGGACGACTAGCGGCACAAGAGACCCAGTACTTC. Amino acids: CASSSGRLAAQETQYF.